This TCR beta chain was recorded in a study of T cell changes during pregnancy in multiple sclerosis. TCRdb's copy holds only in-frame clones and misses some; the assay was immunoSEQ multiplex PCR. The sample consists of 50,000 to 60,000 clones, 85% to 90% of them appearing once. Trimming took off 1 base at V and 10 bases at J, with 11 bases between the two ends. Germline values: CDR1 LNHDA, CDR2 SQIVND (reference sequence). The CDR3 runs 14 residues. The clonotype was recovered from a female donor with multiple sclerosis, enrolled in a pregnancy study. This rearrangement joins TRBV19 to TRBJ1-6; D possibly corresponds to TRBD1 (5 bases). This specimen consisted of CD4+ T cells from peripheral blood mononuclear cells, obtained in the first trimester of pregnancy. CDR3 amino acids: CASSIAGFKSPLHF. The CDR3 DNA sequence: TGTGCCAGTAGTATAGCAGGGTTCAAGTCACCCCTCCACTTT.